This T cell receptor beta chain was recovered during a study of blood T cell repertoires in COVID-19. Study-level information: Samples of COVID-19 (acute and convalescent) were obtained from the United States, Italy and Spain.

The data were produced by immunoSEQ multiplex PCR, yet TCRdb's version contains in-frame clones alone and is incomplete. The sample has over 150,000 clones, roughly 84% seen once. Germline values: CDR1 SEHNR, CDR2 FQNEAQ (reference sequence). J gave up 8 bases and V 5 bases, and 10 bases lay outside the gene matches. The CDR3 runs 14 residues. The source of this sequence is a woman in her fifties or sixties with COVID-19, enrolled during active disease. The chain employs TRBV7-9 and TRBJ2-3, with 7 nucleotides matching TRBD2. Sequenced: peripheral blood. CDR3: CASSDLAVGSTQYF. CDR3 DNA: TGTGCCAGCAGCGATCTAGCGGTTGGGAGTACGCAGTATTTT.